What follows are 27 T cell receptor beta chains derived from one specimen sequenced in a study of T cells in Graves' hyperthyroidism and ophthalmopathy. The TCR beta CDR3 regions underwent amplification using RNA transcripts as the source. A set of HTBI primers served as the primers for a first-round RT-PCR of the TCR CDR3. TCRdb processed the multiplex PCR reads anew with MiXCR; each CDR3 protein has one entry. Seen here are roughly 500,000 distinct CDR3 sequences, approximately 22% observed once, and the top ten hold 45% to 55%. The material sequenced was blood. Receptors were obtained from an older woman with Graves' ophthalmopathy.

The CDR3 DNA is TGCGCCAGCAGCGGGGACGGGGGCGCGAAGACCCAGTACTTC. Its translation: CASSGDGGAKTQYF. The J gene is TRBJ2-5, the V gene TRBV5-1; D could derive from TRBD1 or TRBD2 (6 bases each). V was clipped by 4 bases and J by 6 bases, with 16 bases between them. The CDR3 length is 14 residues. Per the germline V gene, CDR1 is SGHRS and CDR2 is YFSETQ.

The rearrangement links TRBV30 to TRBJ1-4; TRBD1 agrees at 11 bases. This CDR3 contains 14 residues. After removal of 2 bases from V and 7 bases from J, the junction contained 3 bases not matched to a gene. Looked up from germline, CDR1 is GTSNPN and CDR2 is SVGIG (reference sequence). The DNA of the CDR3 is TGTGCCTGGAGTCGGACAGGGGGCCTTGAAAAACTGTTTTTT. Residues: CAWSRTGGLEKLFF.

This clonotype appeared a few times. The chain uses TRBV5-5 and TRBJ2-5, with D possibly called TRBD1 or TRBD2 (6 bases each). The CDR3 loop spans 16 amino acids. Trimming took off 4 bases at V and 4 bases at J, with 20 bases between the two ends. The germline gives CDR1 SGHKS, CDR2 YYEKEE (reference sequence). The CDR3 is CASSRQSGAIGETQYF. CDR3 bases: TGTGCCAGCAGCCGCCAGTCGGGGGCTATCGGAGAGACCCAGTACTTC.

This clonotype came up a few times. The chain has TRBV6-4 and TRBJ1-2; 9 bases match TRBD1. From germline, CDR1 is MRHNA and CDR2 SNTAGT. The ends lost 6 bases at V and 1 base at J; junction bases unmatched: 6. The CDR3 runs 15 residues. CDR3 coding DNA: TGTGCCAGCAGCCATTCGACAGGGGGTAACTATGGCTACACCTTC. Its translation is CASSHSTGGNYGYTF.

V usage is TRBV6-1 and J usage is TRBJ1-1, with a tentative D call TRBD1 (5 bases). This CDR3 is built from 17 residues. V lost 6 bases and J 2 bases, leaving 22 bases between the germline ends. Germline lookup yields CDR1 MNHNS and CDR2 SASEGT. The CDR3 loop is CASSPTAGRTPNTEAFF. In DNA, the CDR3 is TGTGCCAGCAGCCCCACCGCGGGACGGACCCCCAACACTGAAGCTTTCTTT.

The genes are TRBV5-1 and TRBJ2-1; D unresolved. CDR3 length: 14 residues. Germline values: CDR1 SGHRS, CDR2 YFSETQ. The V end was cut by 4 bases, the J end by 8 bases, with 16 bases between. DNA of the CDR3: TGCGCCAGCAGCCTAAATCTCAGACCCCATGAGCAGTTCTTC. Translated: CASSLNLRPHEQFF.

The rearrangement uses TRBV12-3 or TRBV12-4 and TRBJ2-7, with 7 nucleotides matching TRBD1. CDR3 length equals 13 residues. Losses at the gene ends were 6 bases for V and 3 bases for J; bases not matched to a gene: 5. CDR3: CASRGDSLYEQYF. DNA for the CDR3: TGTGCCAGCAGGGGGGACAGCCTCTACGAGCAGTACTTC.

The chain links TRBV30 to TRBJ1-3; D is unresolved. Germline V gives CDR1 GTSNPN, CDR2 SVGIG (reference sequence). The CDR3 sequence is 13 residues long. The V end lost 0 bases, the J end lost 2 bases, and 5 bases lay between the germline ends. CDR3 residues: CAWSVGPGNTIYF. CDR3 nucleotide sequence: TGTGCCTGGAGTGTAGGGCCTGGAAACACCATATATTTT.

This chain connects TRBV7-3 to TRBJ2-4; 9 bases align to TRBD1. Germline loops: CDR1 SGHTA, CDR2 FQGTGA. The CDR3 is 14 amino acids. V lost 4 bases, J lost 5 bases, and 3 bases stayed unmatched. CDR3 protein: CASSSGQGQNIQYF. The CDR3 DNA is TGTGCCAGCAGCTCGGGACAGGGTCAAAACATTCAGTACTTC.

The rearrangement links TRBV6-1 to TRBJ2-1; 8 bases are shared with TRBD2. J lost 4 bases, V lost 3 bases, and 8 bases had no gene match. This CDR3 contains 16 residues. CDR1 is MNHNS and CDR2 is SASEGT in the germline V gene. The CDR3 here is CASSDSWTSLYNEQFF. In DNA form, the CDR3 reads TGTGCCAGCAGTGACTCTTGGACTAGCTTGTACAATGAGCAGTTCTTC.

Here the CDR3 reads CASSLGPQDSGELFF. CDR3 bases: TGCGCCAGCAGCTTGGGCCCCCAGGATTCCGGGGAGCTGTTTTTT. V usage is TRBV5-1 and J usage is TRBJ2-2; D remains ambiguous. There are 15 residues in the CDR3. Between the trimmed V and J ends, which lost 0 bases and 6 bases, there was a span of 12 bases. The germline V gene has CDR1 SGHRS and CDR2 YFSETQ.

This clonotype was observed a few times. The genes are TRBV6-2 or TRBV6-3 and TRBJ1-1, with D unresolved. Germline V lookup: CDR1 MNHEY, CDR2 SVGEGT. Trimming left V 0 bases short and J 5 bases short, with 10 bases between. The CDR3 runs 14 residues. CDR3 protein: CASSYSRVATEAFF. As DNA, the CDR3 is TGTGCCAGCAGTTACTCGAGAGTGGCGACTGAAGCTTTCTTT.

This clonotype was recorded many times. In DNA, the CDR3 is TGTGCCAGCAGCTATCGGGGTGGCTACACCTTC. This translates into CASSYRGGYTF. V is TRBV28 and J is TRBJ1-2; D remains unclear. Trimming cost V 6 bases and J 7 bases, with 9 bases left between them. In germline, CDR1 is MDHEN, CDR2 SYDVKM. The CDR3 consists of 11 residues.

This clonotype was seen a handful of times. The rearrangement uses TRBV2 and TRBJ2-1; 13 positions match TRBD2. The germline gives CDR1 SNHLY, CDR2 FYNNEI. The V gene end was trimmed by 5 bases and the J gene end by 7 bases; junction bases not matched to a gene: 17. CDR3 size: 19 residues. For the CDR3, the DNA is TGTGCCAGCAGTCCTGGACTAGCGGGAGTCGGGGTGTTCGTGAATGAGCAGTTCTTC. Amino acid sequence: CASSPGLAGVGVFVNEQFF.

The J gene is TRBJ1-6, the V gene TRBV7-9, with 9 bases matching TRBD1. The CDR3 is 14 residues long. From germline, CDR1 is SEHNR and CDR2 FQNEAQ (reference sequence). V trimming: 4 bases; J trimming: 11 bases; junction bases outside the gene matches: 6. In nucleotides, the CDR3 is TGTGCCAGCAGCTCAGGACAGGGGCTGGCACCCCTCCACTTT. This encodes CASSSGQGLAPLHF.

The CDR3 bases are TGCAGTGCACGCCCCACAAACAGGTCCCTCTCCTACGAGCAGTACTTC. This encodes CSARPTNRSLSYEQYF. The chain has TRBV20-1 and TRBJ2-7; perhaps TRBD1 as D (5 bases). CDR1 is DFQATT, CDR2 SNEGSKA, per germline (reference sequence). The V end lost 6 bases, the J end lost 0 bases, and 21 bases lay between the germline ends. The CDR3 sequence is 16 residues long.

The chain joins TRBV19 to TRBJ2-1; D is possibly TRBD2 (5 bases). V gave up 6 bases and J gave up 3 bases, with 12 bases separating them. CDR3 length equals 14 residues. Germline V gives CDR1 LNHDA, CDR2 SQIVND (reference sequence). This CDR3 is CASSGLISYNEQFF. CDR3 nucleotides: TGTGCCAGTAGCGGACTCATCAGCTACAATGAGCAGTTCTTC. The full variable domain, rest sourced from reference TRBV19 and TRBJ2-1, is DGGITQSPKYLFRKEGQNVTLSCEQNLNHDAMYWYRQDPGQGLRLIYYSQIVNDFQKGDIAEGYSVSREKKESFPLTVTSAQKNPTAFYLCASSGLISYNEQFFGPGTRLTVL.

The chain combines TRBV12-3 or TRBV12-4 with TRBJ2-7; D remains ambiguous. V lost 3 bases and J 4 bases, leaving 7 bases between the germline ends. There are 12 residues in the CDR3. CDR3 in amino acids: CASSFNAYEQYF. DNA of the CDR3: TGTGCCAGCAGTTTTAACGCGTACGAGCAGTACTTC.

CDR3 region: CSAATPWETQYF. CDR3 bases: TGCAGCGCGGCGACTCCGTGGGAGACCCAGTACTTC. The V call is TRBV29-1, the J call TRBJ2-5; D gene ambiguous. V lost 7 bases to trimming and J lost 5 bases, with 14 bases between them. This CDR3 has 12 residues. Germline V gives CDR1 SQVTM, CDR2 ANQGSEA.

This clonotype was recorded at least ten times. The CDR3 DNA reads as TGTGCCAGCATTGGGTCGGGGGGGAACACTGAAGCTTTCTTT. This sequence encodes CASIGSGGNTEAFF. The rearrangement joins TRBV27 to TRBJ1-1; maybe TRBD1 (5 bases). The CDR3 sequence is 14 residues long. V gave up 7 bases and J gave up 1 base, with 13 bases separating them. Per the germline V gene, CDR1 is MNHEY and CDR2 is SMNVEV (reference sequence).

The chain carries TRBV6-1 and TRBJ1-6, with D hard to call. This CDR3 comprises 13 residues. Trimming cost V 0 bases and J 8 bases, with 5 bases left between them. CDR1 and CDR2 from the germline V gene are MNHNS and SASEGT. The CDR3, as DNA: TGTGCCAGCAGTGAAGCATTGGATTCACCCCTCCACTTT. Amino acid sequence: CASSEALDSPLHF.

The V gene is TRBV28, the J gene TRBJ2-1; D may correspond to TRBD1 or TRBD2 (5 bases each). The CDR3 runs to 15 residues. V was clipped by 8 bases and J by 0 bases, with 14 bases between them. Germline-derived CDR1 and CDR2 are MDHEN and SYDVKM. The CDR3 sequence is CASVGGPSSYNEQFF. CDR3 DNA: TGTGCCAGCGTTGGGGGACCGAGCTCCTACAATGAGCAGTTCTTC.

This clonotype appeared many times. V usage is TRBV12-3 or TRBV12-4 and J usage is TRBJ2-7; 10 nucleotides align to TRBD1. J lost 6 bases, V lost 5 bases, and 7 bases had no gene match. The CDR3 extends over 14 amino acids. CDR3 sequence: CASSPRQGAGEQYF. The CDR3 DNA is TGTGCCAGCAGTCCTCGACAGGGGGCAGGCGAGCAGTACTTC.

The chain joins TRBV7-2 to TRBJ2-1, with TRBD2 identical over 11 bases. There are 15 residues in the CDR3. With V trimmed by 7 bases and J by 10 bases, 12 bases remained unmatched. Germline V lookup: CDR1 SGHTA, CDR2 FQGNSA. The CDR3 is CASNVLAGGGGEQFF. CDR3 coding DNA: TGTGCCAGCAACGTCCTAGCGGGAGGCGGTGGGGAGCAGTTCTTC.

The sample holds many counts of this clonotype. The rearrangement joins TRBV28 to TRBJ2-7, with no clear D. Trimming took off 6 bases at V and 5 bases at J, with 8 bases between the two ends. Germline CDR1 is MDHEN and CDR2 is SYDVKM. This CDR3 has 11 amino acids. CDR3 in DNA: TGTGCCAGCAGGGGTGGGGACGAGCAGTACTTC. Translating gives CASRGGDEQYF.

The chain employs TRBV9 and TRBJ2-1; no clear D gene. Germline V lookup: CDR1 SGDLS, CDR2 YYNGEE. Trimming shortened V by 7 bases and J by 5 bases, and 7 bases separated the two germline ends. This CDR3 is 11 amino acids long. The CDR3 loop is CASGLNNEQFF. The CDR3 DNA reads as TGTGCCAGCGGGCTAAACAATGAGCAGTTCTTC.

The V gene is TRBV19, the J gene TRBJ1-1; the D is unclear. The V gene lost 5 bases and the J gene lost 3 bases, with 10 bases spanning the gap. Germline-derived CDR1 and CDR2 are LNHDA and SQIVND (reference sequence). This CDR3 spans 13 amino acids. The CDR3 sequence is CASSSNGDTEAFF. The CDR3, as DNA: TGTGCCAGTAGTTCAAACGGCGACACTGAAGCTTTCTTT.